Listed below are T cell receptor beta chains from one sample, sequenced in a study of shared clonotypes between healthy human individuals. Sequencing was performed with immunoSEQ multiplex PCR; in TCRdb, only in-frame clones are kept and a portion is missing. Of 730,000 or so clones listed, around 72% are singletons. The sequencing sample was made of memory CD4+ T cells sorted from blood. The receptors were sampled from a woman between 25 and 40 years old in good health. Each CDR3 is given with its conserved first and last residue. A D gene is named only where the DNA matches it firmly. A clone size is listed for some rows: how often the clone was seen (once, few, many), or a class if it is expanded.

>NA|TRBV7-9|TRBJ2-1|NA
CASSSGFITYNEQFF
TGTGCCAGCAGCAGCGGGTTTATTACCTACAATGAGCAGTTCTTC
>TRBD1|TRBV6-1|TRBJ1-1|NA
CASSSPGQGITEAFF
TGTGCCAGCAGTAGTCCGGGACAGGGGATTACTGAAGCTTTCTTT
>NA|TRBV6-1|TRBJ1-5|few
CASSEAGTVFNQPQHF
TGTGCCAGCAGTGAAGCGGGCACAGTCTTCAATCAGCCCCAGCATTTT
>NA|TRBV4-1|TRBJ1-2|NA
CASSQDRPGLYGYTF
TGCGCCAGCAGCCAAGATCGGCCAGGGCTCTATGGCTACACCTTC
>NA|TRBV13|TRBJ2-1|few
CASSLVARGSYNEQFF
TGTGCCAGCAGCTTAGTGGCCCGAGGCTCCTACAATGAGCAGTTCTTC
>NA|TRBV30|TRBJ1-5|few
CAWSRRGSNQPQHF
TGTGCCTGGAGTCGACGGGGGAGCAATCAGCCCCAGCATTTT
>TRBD1|TRBV25-1|TRBJ2-2|few
CASSVTGGTGELFF
TGTGCCAGCAGTGTGACAGGGGGCACCGGGGAGCTGTTTTTT
>TRBD1|TRBV29-1|TRBJ2-3|NA
CSVDLGQGGDTQYF
TGCAGCGTTGATCTGGGACAGGGCGGCGATACGCAGTATTTT
>TRBD1|TRBV7-9|TRBJ2-7|NA
CASSFRGQGDYEQYF
TGTGCCAGCAGCTTCAGAGGACAGGGGGACTACGAGCAGTACTTC
>NA|TRBV27|TRBJ2-2|NA
CASSFGWTGELFF
TGTGCCAGCAGTTTTGGCTGGACCGGGGAGCTGTTTTTT
>NA|TRBV7-9|TRBJ1-2|NA
CASSPRWADYGYTF
TGTGCCAGCAGCCCGAGGTGGGCGGACTATGGCTACACCTTC
>TRBD1|TRBV6-5|TRBJ2-7|NA
CASSYSTGVYEQYF
TGTGCCAGCAGTTACTCGACAGGGGTCTACGAGCAGTACTTC
>NA|TRBV27|TRBJ2-2|NA
CASSATRVHTGELFF
TGTGCCAGCAGTGCGACTAGAGTACACACCGGGGAGCTGTTTTTT
>NA|TRBV11-1|TRBJ2-1|NA
CASSQRAGRPYNEQFF
TGTGCCAGCAGTCAGAGGGCGGGAAGGCCCTACAATGAGCAGTTCTTC
>TRBD2|TRBV5-5|TRBJ2-7|NA
CASSLDVGGETF
TGTGCCAGCAGCTTGGATGTCGGGGGGGAGACCTTC
>TRBD2|TRBV11-2|TRBJ2-3|NA
CATGPSGITDTQYF
TGTGCCACCGGGCCTAGCGGTATCACAGATACGCAGTATTTT
>NA|TRBV28|TRBJ2-5|NA
CASSLRGTRINF
TGTGCCAGCAGTTTACGGGGGACCCGAATCAACTTC
>TRBD1|TRBV6-6|TRBJ1-2|few
CASRGGQNNYGYTF
TGTGCCAGTAGGGGGGGACAGAATAACTATGGCTACACCTTC
>NA|TRBV27|TRBJ2-5|NA
CASKPHVGKETQYF
TGTGCCAGCAAACCCCACGTAGGAAAAGAGACCCAGTACTTC
>NA|TRBV19|TRBJ2-1|NA
CASSIAQFRVLSYNEQFF
TGTGCCAGTAGTATAGCTCAGTTTAGGGTTCTCTCCTACAATGAGCAGTTCTTC
>NA|TRBV7-9|TRBJ2-1|NA
CASSLETSRNEQFF
TGTGCCAGCAGCTTAGAAACTAGTCGAAATGAGCAGTTCTTC
>TRBD2|TRBV2|TRBJ2-7|NA
CASSARTSGGFEQYF
TGTGCCAGCAGCGCCCGGACTAGCGGGGGCTTTGAGCAGTACTTC
>NA|TRBV27|TRBJ1-5|NA
CASSFGGFSNQPQHF
TGTGCCAGCAGTTTTGGAGGGTTCAGCAATCAGCCCCAGCATTTT